Presented here are 25 T cell receptor beta chains from one specimen sequenced in a study of T-cell reconstitution after alpha-beta-depleted transplantation in children. Using unique molecular identifiers, the investigators prepared the TCRbeta library. TCRdb passed the PCR reads through MiXCR, listing each CDR3 protein once. The sample lists about 400,000 distinct CDR3 sequences, around 21% occurring once. The sequencing used PBMCs from the stem cell graft donor, collected from the stem cell graft. The receptor set was obtained from a human donor who donated a stem cell graft to a child with acute myeloid leukemia.

This clonotype was recorded a few times. CDR3: CASSEQGAANYGYTF. The CDR3 coding sequence is TGTGCCAGCAGTGAACAGGGGGCAGCTAACTATGGCTACACCTTC. The gene calls are TRBV2 and TRBJ1-2, with TRBD1 matching 8 bases. Germline V gene data show CDR1 as SNHLY and CDR2 as FYNNEI. V lost 2 bases and J lost 0; bases outside the gene matches: 2. The CDR3 consists of 15 residues. The variable domain in full, with the rest retrieved from reference TRBV2 and TRBJ1-2, is EPEVTQTPSHQVTQMGQEVILRCVPISNHLYFYWYRQILGQKVEFLVSFYNNEISEKSEIFDDQFSVERPDGSNFTLKIRSTKLEDSAMYFCASSEQGAANYGYTFGSGTRLTVV.

CDR3 in DNA: TGTGCCGCTTCACAGGGCGGGGAGCAGTACTTC. Translation gives CAASQGGEQYF. The chain links TRBV6-2 or TRBV6-3 to TRBJ2-7, with D possibly matching TRBD1 (6 bases). The CDR3 consists of 11 residues. V was clipped by 11 bases and J by 7 bases, with 15 bases between them. The germline gives CDR1 MNHEY, CDR2 SVGEGT.

The chain recombines TRBV7-9 with TRBJ2-7; TRBD1 is a possible D gene (6 bases). This CDR3 has 12 amino acids. From germline, CDR1 is SEHNR and CDR2 FQNEAQ (reference sequence). Trimming left V 6 bases short and J 3 bases short, with 9 bases between. The DNA of the CDR3 is TGTGCCAGCAGGGGGGACAACTACGAGCAGTACTTC. It specifies CASRGDNYEQYF.

This clonotype was observed many times. The chain is built from TRBV20-1 and TRBJ1-5; 9 nucleotides line up with TRBD1. The CDR3 loop spans 13 amino acids. V was clipped by 3 bases and J by 4 bases; unmatched bases: 1. Germline CDR1 and CDR2: DFQATT and SNEGSKA (reference sequence). This chain's CDR3 is CSARDRGNQPQHF. Here the CDR3 DNA reads TGCAGTGCTAGGGACAGGGGAAATCAGCCCCAGCATTTT.

Here the CDR3 DNA reads TGTGCCAGTAGTGACAACTGTTTCTTC. Its translation: CASSDNCFF. This chain uses TRBV19 with TRBJ2-1; D gene uncertain. V was trimmed by 5 bases and J by 16 bases, leaving 9 bases between them. The CDR3 is made up of 9 amino acids. Per germline, CDR1 LNHDA and CDR2 SQIVND (reference sequence).

About this clonotype: The CDR3 end shows no conserved phenylalanine or tryptophan, and so a read error is likely. The DNA of the CDR3 is TGTGCCAGTAGTATAGTGGGCAGGTTCTCCTACGAGCAGTACCTC. Translation gives CASSIVGRFSYEQYL. The J gene is TRBJ2-7, the V gene TRBV19; D uncertain. Germline CDR1 is LNHDA and CDR2 is SQIVND (reference sequence). The CDR3 contains 15 residues. Between the trimmed V and J ends, which lost 1 base and 0 bases, there was a span of 10 bases.

The CDR3 DNA reads as TGTGCCAGCAGCTTACCTCAGCTAGCGGGAAACAATGAGCAGTTCTTC. This encodes CASSLPQLAGNNEQFF. The rearrangement joins TRBV7-6 to TRBJ2-1; 9 bases fit TRBD2. The CDR3 length is 16 residues. The ends lost 2 bases at V and 5 bases at J; junction bases unmatched: 7. The germline CDR1 and CDR2 sequences are SGHVS and FNYEAQ.

This clonotype was observed many times. This chain joins TRBV7-2 and TRBJ2-7; the D is unclear. Germline V gene lookup returns CDR1 SGHTA and CDR2 FQGNSA. There are 11 residues in the CDR3. The V end lost 4 bases, the J end lost 7 bases, and 8 bases lay between the germline ends. The DNA of the CDR3 is TGTGCCAGCAGCTCCACGACAGAGCAGTACTTC. This gives the protein CASSSTTEQYF.

This clonotype was counted at least ten times. The chain carries TRBV10-3 and TRBJ2-5; maybe TRBD1 (5 bases). This CDR3 contains 13 residues. V lost 4 bases and J 2 bases, leaving 8 bases between the germline ends. Germline CDR1 reads ENHRY; CDR2 reads SYGVKD. Here the CDR3 reads CAISVGAQETQYF. The CDR3 bases are TGTGCCATCAGTGTTGGGGCTCAAGAGACCCAGTACTTC.

Many counts were recorded for this clonotype. The chain links TRBV5-6 to TRBJ2-7, with D tentatively TRBD2 (6 bases). The CDR3 runs to 16 residues. Germline V gene sequence: CDR1 SGHDT, CDR2 YYEEEE. The germline V and J ends were trimmed by 0 bases and 2 bases, with 15 bases remaining between them. The CDR3 region has the DNA TGTGCCAGCAGCTTGGTTCCCGGGACTCCTACCTACGAGCAGTACTTC. Amino acid sequence: CASSLVPGTPTYEQYF.

This CDR3 reads CASSSGRALETQYF. The CDR3 DNA is TGTGCCAGCAGTAGCGGGAGGGCCCTTGAGACCCAGTACTTC. The chain links TRBV12-3 or TRBV12-4 to TRBJ2-5; 10 bases align to TRBD2. The CDR3 contains 14 residues. The V gene end was trimmed by 5 bases and the J gene end by 5 bases; junction bases not matched to a gene: 5.

This clonotype was seen a handful of times. This chain joins TRBV12-3 or TRBV12-4 and TRBJ2-2, with D hard to call. Trimming left V 4 bases short and J 1 base short, with 7 bases between. CDR3 length: 14 residues. This chain's CDR3 is CASSSDLNTGELFF. The CDR3 nucleotides are TGTGCCAGCAGTTCCGACTTGAACACCGGGGAGCTGTTTTTT.

The J gene is TRBJ2-1, the V gene TRBV7-2; the D is unclear. The CDR3 is made up of 15 amino acids. Germline V gene data show CDR1 as SGHTA and CDR2 as FQGNSA. V gave up 0 bases and J gave up 2 bases, with 8 bases separating them. The CDR3 loop is CASSLAPRPYNEQFF. DNA for the CDR3: TGTGCCAGCAGCTTAGCCCCCCGACCCTACAATGAGCAGTTCTTC.

This clonotype was counted at least ten times. This sequence joins TRBV20-1 and TRBJ2-1; TRBD2 is a possible D gene (6 bases). V lost 6 bases and J 15 bases, leaving 12 bases between the germline ends. The germline gives CDR1 DFQATT, CDR2 SNEGSKA (reference sequence). The CDR3 is made up of 9 amino acids. This CDR3 reads CSAPGLLFF. The CDR3 DNA reads as TGCAGTGCCCCGGGACTTTTGTTCTTC.

The chain links TRBV7-8 to TRBJ2-7; 13 nucleotides agree with TRBD2. The CDR3 runs to 15 residues. V gave up 0 bases and J gave up 4 bases; unmatched junction bases: 0. The germline CDR1 and CDR2 sequences are SGHVS and FQNEAQ. The DNA of the CDR3 is TGTGCCAGCAGCTTAGCGACTAGCGGGAGGTACGAGCAGTACTTC. It translates to CASSLATSGRYEQYF.

This clonotype was counted many times. This chain uses TRBV29-1 with TRBJ2-3; 7 positions match TRBD1. In germline, CDR1 is SQVTM, CDR2 ANQGSEA. The CDR3 is 14 amino acids. Trimming removed 4 bases from V and 6 bases from J; junction bases left unmatched: 10. The CDR3 region has the DNA TGCAGCGTTGGCCCGAGACAGGGACGGGATACGCAGTATTTT. Encoded protein: CSVGPRQGRDTQYF.

This clonotype has a handful of counts. This chain's CDR3 is CAIRGGQTTSGLNTGELFF. CDR3 sequence (DNA): TGTGCCATCAGGGGGGGACAGACGACTAGCGGCCTTAACACCGGGGAGCTGTTTTTT. The chain employs TRBV10-3 and TRBJ2-2; 9 bases are shared with TRBD2. This CDR3 region has 19 residues. The V gene end was trimmed by 6 bases and the J gene end by 2 bases; junction bases not matched to a gene: 16. Germline-derived CDR1 and CDR2 are ENHRY and SYGVKD.

The table lists this clonotype with a few counts. The chain has TRBV6-5 and TRBJ2-1; 12 bases agree with TRBD1. The V gene end was trimmed by 5 bases and the J gene end by 15 bases; junction bases not matched to a gene: 14. CDR3 length equals 15 residues. Germline V CDR1 and CDR2: MNHEY, SVGAGI. The CDR3 DNA is TGTGCCAGCAGTCCCGCGGGACAGGGGGCTAATGAGGGGTTCTTC. Encoded protein: CASSPAGQGANEGFF.

The chain combines TRBV4-1 with TRBJ2-7; 8 nucleotides align to TRBD1. V lost 2 bases to trimming and J lost 3 bases; unmatched junction nucleotides: 3. This CDR3 region has 14 residues. Looked up from germline, CDR1 is MGHRA and CDR2 is YSYEKL. CDR3 sequence: CASSQYGQGYEQYF. The DNA for the CDR3 is TGCGCCAGCAGCCAATACGGACAGGGCTACGAGCAGTACTTC.

This clonotype has just a few counts. The CDR3 nucleotides are TGCAGCGTTGAAGAGACAGGATACTATGGCTACACCTTC. Translating it yields CSVEETGYYGYTF. The rearrangement uses TRBV29-1 and TRBJ1-2; perhaps TRBD1 as D (6 bases). The CDR3 is made up of 13 amino acids. V shed 0 bases and J shed 3 bases, with 8 bases lying between them. Germline CDR1 SQVTM, CDR2 ANQGSEA.

The rearrangement links TRBV24-1 to TRBJ2-1; 12 nucleotides agree with TRBD2. J gave up 6 bases and V 1 base, and 6 bases lay outside the gene matches. This CDR3 is built from 17 residues. The germline gives CDR1 KGHDR, CDR2 SFDVKD. CDR3 coding DNA: TGTGCCACCAGTGATTTAAACGGACTAGCGGGATTCAATGAGCAGTTCTTC. Translated: CATSDLNGLAGFNEQFF.

The chain uses TRBV5-1 and TRBJ1-1, with a tentative D call TRBD1 (6 bases). The germline gives CDR1 SGHRS, CDR2 YFSETQ. The CDR3 totals 18 residues. Trimming left V 2 bases short and J 4 bases short, with 24 bases between. CDR3 coding DNA: TGCGCCAGCAGCTTCCCTCGGGGGGCGTTGAGAAGGGGCACTGAAGCTTTCTTT. Protein: CASSFPRGALRRGTEAFF.

This clonotype has just a few counts. The V gene is TRBV4-3, the J gene TRBJ2-3; 8 bases map to TRBD2. Per the germline V gene, CDR1 is LGHNA and CDR2 is YSLEER. This CDR3 is built from 16 residues. V trimming: 0 bases; J trimming: 3 bases; junction bases outside the gene matches: 5. As DNA, the CDR3 is TGCGCCAGCAGCCAAGACTTTAGCGGGATAACAGATACGCAGTATTTT. Residues: CASSQDFSGITDTQYF.

This clonotype turned up a few times. V usage is TRBV5-1 and J usage is TRBJ2-3; the D is unclear. V lost 0 bases and J 4 bases, leaving 6 bases between the germline ends. Germline CDR1 and CDR2: SGHRS and YFSETQ. The CDR3 length is 13 residues. The CDR3 DNA reads as TGCGCCAGCAGCTTGGACCTTGCAGATACGCAGTATTTT. Protein: CASSLDLADTQYF.

This clonotype was counted at least ten times. This chain connects TRBV6-5 to TRBJ1-5; the D gene is possibly TRBD1 (5 bases). Germline values: CDR1 MNHEY, CDR2 SVGAGI. The length of the CDR3 is 14 residues. Trimming took 11 bases from V and 0 from J, leaving 14 bases between them. CDR3 in DNA: TGTGCCCCCGAAGCTGGGGGTAGCAATCAGCCCCAGCATTTT. Amino acids: CAPEAGGSNQPQHF.